Shown below are 3 T cell receptor beta chains from a single sample sequenced in a study of beta chain features in type 1 diabetes. Study observations and caveats: Type 1 diabetes patients showed a moderate but significant shortening of TCRB CDR3s in all four CD4+ subsets.

The isolated RNA, all of it, was reverse transcribed, so expressed TCRB transcripts were what got sequenced. Profiled with immunoSEQ multiplex PCR; TCRdb holds only in-frame clones, not every one. This sample has a few hundred thousand clones, with 11% to 15% found just once. Their antigen targets remain unknown. Sample: naive CD4+ T cells from blood. Every receptor here comes from a man under 40 with type 1 diabetes.

This clone was seen a handful of times. This rearrangement joins TRBV18 to TRBJ2-2; D may be TRBD2 (6 bases). This CDR3 is built from 17 residues. The germline V gene encodes CDR1 KGHSH and CDR2 LQKENI. V was clipped by 3 bases and J by 0 bases, with 14 bases between them. The CDR3 nucleotides read TGTGCCAGCTCACCTCAGGGAGGATTCGCGAACACCGGGGAGCTGTTTTTT. This gives the protein CASSPQGGFANTGELFF.

There are a few counts of this clone. The V and J genes are TRBV5-1 and TRBJ1-5; maybe TRBD1 (6 bases). The CDR3 runs 14 residues. Trimming stripped 3 bases from V and 2 bases from J, with 9 bases between. CDR1 and CDR2 from the germline V gene are SGHRS and YFSETQ. CDR3 loop: CASSSQGGNQPQHF. As DNA, the CDR3 is TGCGCCAGCAGCTCACAGGGTGGCAATCAGCCCCAGCATTTT.

This chain uses TRBV7-9 with TRBJ2-3; TRBD1 is a possible D gene (6 bases). Per germline, CDR1 SEHNR and CDR2 FQNEAQ (reference sequence). CDR3 length: 16 residues. Trimming removed 6 bases from V and 2 bases from J, with 18 bases in between. The chain's CDR3 is CASSRALGAATDTQYF. The CDR3 DNA reads as TGTGCCAGCAGTCGCGCCCTGGGGGCCGCCACAGATACGCAGTATTTT.